A selection of T cell receptor beta chains follows, all from one sample in a study of metastatic and nonmetastatic thyroid tumors. Via MiXCR, TCRdb re-called the PCR reads. The sample yields 17,000 or so clones, 25% to 30% seen once. The sequencing input was tumor tissue. These receptors originate from a female donor with papillary thyroid cancer or a benign thyroid nodule (not recorded which). Some clones in this sample may be carry-over from other donors' samples. Each CDR3 is given with its conserved first and last residue. The D gene is left open where the match is weak. The size field is filled for only some rows; it gives once, few, many or a size class.

v_gene	d_gene	abundance	j_gene	len	CDR3aa	CDR3nt
TRBV6-2/TRBV6-3	.	large	TRBJ1-5	13	CASSPWRGQPQHF	TGTGCCAGCAGTCCGTGGAGAGGCCAGCCCCAGCATTTT
TRBV30	.	.	TRBJ1-2	15	CAWSVNSGRSYGYTF	TGTGCCTGGAGTGTAAATTCAGGTAGGAGCTATGGCTACACCTTC
TRBV11-2	.	medium-sized	TRBJ2-7	13	CASSWVGSYEQYF	TGTGCCAGCAGTTGGGTGGGGTCCTACGAGCAGTACTTC
TRBV15	.	.	TRBJ2-7	14	CATSDRTVPLEQYF	TGTGCCACCAGCGACCGGACAGTCCCGCTCGAGCAGTACTTC
TRBV20-1	TRBD1	many	TRBJ2-7	13	CSASRQGAYEQYF	TGCAGTGCTAGCCGACAGGGGGCCTACGAGCAGTACTTC
TRBV5-1	.	many	TRBJ2-1	15	CASSIGAGRYNEQFF	TGCGCCAGCAGCATCGGGGCGGGACGCTACAATGAGCAGTTCTTC
TRBV6-2/TRBV6-3	.	medium-sized	TRBJ2-7	15	CASKVRSGPSYEQYF	TGTGCCAGCAAGGTGCGCTCAGGGCCCTCCTACGAGCAGTACTTC
TRBV3-1	TRBD1	.	TRBJ1-2	14	CASSFRGLDYGYTF	TGTGCCAGCAGTTTCAGGGGGCTGGACTATGGCTACACCTTC
TRBV20-1	TRBD1	.	TRBJ1-2	13	CSARSGQNYGYTF	TGCAGTGCTAGATCGGGACAGAACTATGGCTACACCTTC
TRBV20-1	.	.	TRBJ1-5	15	CSASRQQPVNHPQHF	TGCAGTGCTAGCCGACAGCAGCCTGTTAATCATCCCCAGCATTTT
TRBV9	TRBD2	.	TRBJ2-2	17	CASSVRGLAGNTGELFF	TGTGCCAGCAGCGTACGCGGACTAGCGGGGAACACCGGGGAGCTGTTTTTT
TRBV11-2	.	many	TRBJ1-3	12	CASSRIGNTIYF	TGTGCCAGCAGCCGAATTGGAAACACCATATATTTT
TRBV4-3	TRBD2	many	TRBJ2-5	16	CASSPPPLAGGETQYF	TGCGCCAGCAGCCCTCCTCCACTAGCGGGAGGGGAGACCCAGTACTTC
TRBV28	.	.	TRBJ2-7	11	CASSLGYEQYF	TGTGCCAGCAGCCTTGGCTACGAGCAGTACTTC
TRBV12-3/TRBV12-4	TRBD2	few	TRBJ2-7	18	CASSKGTSGSIISYEQYF	TGTGCCAGCAGTAAAGGGACTAGCGGGAGTATCATCTCCTACGAGCAGTACTTC
TRBV4-1	TRBD1	few	TRBJ1-3	18	CASSQDPGTGGIGNTIYF	TGCGCCAGCAGCCAAGACCCAGGGACAGGGGGCATCGGAAACACCATATATTTT
TRBV11-2	.	many	TRBJ2-3	17	CASSSSLGSGATDTQYF	TGTGCCAGCAGCTCTTCCCTAGGGAGCGGCGCCACAGATACGCAGTATTTT
TRBV20-1	.	.	TRBJ1-6	14	CSARAPDLGSPLHF	TGCAGTGCTAGAGCACCAGACTTGGGTTCACCCCTCCACTTT
TRBV6-2/TRBV6-3	TRBD1	.	TRBJ2-5	15	CASSKRQGAWETQYF	TGTGCCAGCAGTAAACGGCAGGGGGCATGGGAGACCCAGTACTTC
TRBV7-2	TRBD2	.	TRBJ2-1	14	CASSLGLAGNEQFF	TGTGCCAGCAGCCTGGGACTAGCGGGCAATGAGCAGTTCTTC
TRBV7-2	.	many	TRBJ2-7	15	CASSLRGSGNYEQYF	TGTGCCAGCAGCTTAAGAGGTAGCGGAAACTACGAGCAGTACTTC
TRBV7-2	.	.	TRBJ2-5	16	CASSLQGGSGSETQYF	TGTGCCAGCAGCTTACAGGGGGGGTCGGGATCGGAGACCCAGTACTTC
TRBV11-1	.	many	TRBJ2-4	17	CASSSTHHVIAKNIQYF	TGTGCCAGCAGTTCGACACACCACGTGATTGCCAAAAACATTCAGTACTTC
TRBV11-2	.	.	TRBJ1-2	14	CASSLAGVGYGYTF	TGTGCCAGCAGCTTAGCGGGGGTTGGCTATGGCTACACCTTC
TRBV2	.	many	TRBJ2-3	16	CASSPHRGGGTDTQYF	TGTGCCAGCAGCCCCCACAGGGGGGGGGGCACAGATACGCAGTATTTT
TRBV4-1	.	few	TRBJ1-3	15	CASSQAPGYINTIYF	TGCGCCAGCAGCCAAGCACCAGGTTATATAAACACCATATATTTT
TRBV28	.	.	TRBJ1-1	13	CASSSGGSTEAFF	TGTGCCAGCAGTTCCGGGGGGTCCACTGAAGCTTTCTTT
TRBV18	.	many	TRBJ2-6	15	CASSLGRTGANVLTF	TGTGCCAGCTCACTCGGACGGACTGGGGCCAACGTCCTGACTTTC
TRBV11-2	.	few	TRBJ1-2	15	CASSPTRTMTDGYTF	TGTGCCAGCAGTCCTACTCGAACGATGACGGATGGCTACACCTTC
TRBV5-1	.	many	TRBJ1-1	16	CASSLGGAHMNTEAFF	TGCGCCAGCAGCTTGGGGGGGGCTCATATGAACACTGAAGCTTTCTTT
TRBV15	.	medium-sized	TRBJ1-2	13	CATKPSGSYGYTF	TGTGCCACCAAGCCATCGGGTAGCTATGGCTACACCTTC
TRBV18	TRBD2	.	TRBJ2-2	14	CASSPPGGPGELFF	TGTGCCAGCTCACCACCGGGAGGGCCCGGGGAGCTGTTTTTT